Listed here are 22 T cell receptor beta chains from one sample, sequenced in a study of Ad26.COV2.S vaccination and SARS-CoV-2 variants. Documented treatment: some 19 received Ad26.COV2.S at low or high dose, single or two shots; roughly 5 received placebo; per-sample allocation not given. Sample collection was performed on day 63 after the first vaccine or placebo injection. TCRdb keeps only in-frame clones here, not all; method: immunoSEQ multiplex PCR. The repertoire holds about 480,000 clones, with around 90% as singletons. Sequencing used peripheral blood, obtained in a trial of Ad26.COV2.S vaccine versus placebo. The receptors originated from a person between 18 and 59 years old who received the Ad26.COV2.S COVID-19 vaccine or a placebo.

The V and J genes are TRBV6-5 and TRBJ2-7, with 8 bases matching TRBD1. Germline loops: CDR1 MNHEY, CDR2 SVGAGI. The CDR3 sequence is 14 residues long. V lost 5 bases to trimming and J lost 1 base; unmatched junction nucleotides: 4. CDR3 nucleotide sequence: TGTGCCAGCAGTCCCCGACAGGGGTCCTACGAGCAGTACTTC. Translated, it gives CASSPRQGSYEQYF.

The chain uses TRBV3-1 (or the pseudogene TRBV3-2) and TRBJ1-1; tentatively, D is TRBD1 (6 bases). The CDR3 runs 18 residues. The germline V gene encodes CDR1 LGHDT and CDR2 YNNKEL (reference sequence). V was pared by 7 bases and J by 5 bases, with 29 bases between. The CDR3 loop reads CASTQLGQGPATETEAFF. The CDR3, as DNA: TGTGCCAGCACTCAGCTAGGGCAGGGGCCAGCCACGGAAACTGAAGCTTTCTTT.

V and J are TRBV6-5 and TRBJ2-2; D gene uncertain. V lost 6 bases, J lost 6 bases, and 8 bases lay in between. CDR3 length equals 12 residues. Germline V gene data show CDR1 as MNHEY and CDR2 as SVGAGI. The CDR3 protein is CASRRWAGELFF. CDR3 nucleotides: TGTGCCAGCAGAAGATGGGCCGGGGAGCTGTTTTTT.

This clone has only one observation. The chain has TRBV5-4 and TRBJ2-2, with D possibly being TRBD1 or TRBD2 (6 bases each). Germline V lookup: CDR1 SGHNT, CDR2 YYREEE (reference sequence). CDR3 length equals 18 residues. Trimming stripped 0 bases from V and 1 base from J, with 16 bases between. CDR3 sequence: CASSLGGFGGRNTGELFF. Here the CDR3 DNA reads TGTGCCAGCAGCTTGGGTGGATTCGGGGGCAGGAACACCGGGGAGCTGTTTTTT.

The CDR3 sequence: CASSPPRGATYEQYF. As DNA, the CDR3 is TGTGCCAGCTCACCACCGCGGGGCGCTACCTACGAGCAGTACTTC. This chain joins TRBV18 and TRBJ2-7, with D possibly TRBD2 on 6 matching bases. V lost 0 bases and J lost 2, with 11 bases in between. This CDR3 has 15 residues. Per the germline V gene, CDR1 is KGHSH and CDR2 is LQKENI. Full variable domain (remainder filled in from reference TRBV18 and TRBJ2-7): NAGVMQNPRHLVRRRGQEARLRCSPMKGHSHVYWYRQLPEEGLKFMVYLQKENIIDESGMPKERFSAEFPKEGPSILRIQQVVRGDSAAYFCASSPPRGATYEQYFGPGTRLTVT.

The chain joins TRBV5-1 to TRBJ2-1; no clear D. Germline values: CDR1 SGHRS, CDR2 YFSETQ. Trimming took 0 bases from V and 5 from J, leaving 12 bases between them. The CDR3 runs 15 residues. The CDR3 loop reads CASSLGLLNNNEQFF. For the CDR3, the DNA is TGCGCCAGCAGCTTGGGACTGCTAAACAACAATGAGCAGTTCTTC.

The chain couples TRBV15 to TRBJ2-7; D ambiguous. Germline V lookup: CDR1 LNHNV, CDR2 YYDKDF (reference sequence). The length of the CDR3 is 15 residues. V dropped 0 bases and J dropped 1 base, with 10 bases sitting between them. CDR3: CATSRDHSVSYEQYF. CDR3 nucleotide sequence: TGTGCCACCAGCAGAGATCATTCAGTATCCTACGAGCAGTACTTC.

The chain combines TRBV3-1 (or the pseudogene TRBV3-2) with TRBJ2-7; 10 bases align to TRBD1. The CDR3 totals 14 residues. The J segment lost 4 bases and the V segment lost 4 bases, leaving 4 bases of the junction unmatched. Looked up from germline, CDR1 is LGHDT and CDR2 is YNNKEL (reference sequence). CDR3 sequence: CASSLRDRGYEQYF. CDR3 bases: TGTGCCAGCAGCCTAAGGGACAGGGGTTACGAGCAGTACTTC.

The V and J genes are TRBV29-1 and TRBJ1-1, with D perhaps TRBD1 (5 bases). With 4 bases removed from V and 1 base from J, the gap between germline ends came to 16 bases. CDR1 SQVTM and CDR2 ANQGSEA come from the germline V gene. This CDR3 comprises 15 residues. The CDR3 nucleotides are TGCAGCGTTGGTAGGGACCCCGGAGGGAACACTGAAGCTTTCTTT. This gives the protein CSVGRDPGGNTEAFF.

For this clone: The junction departs from germline at one end; a sequencing error may be responsible. The chain couples TRBV28 to TRBJ2-7; 16 nucleotides align to TRBD2. The length of the CDR3 is 15 residues. CDR1 is MDHEN, CDR2 SYDVKM, per germline. The CDR3 coding sequence is TGTGCCAGCAGCGCCACCGGGACTAGCGGGAGGGCCGCCTTCTTC. Encoded protein: CASSATGTSGRAAFF. The full variable domain, completed using reference TRBV28 and TRBJ2-7, is DVKVTQSSRYLVKRTGEKVFLECVQDMDHENMFWYRQDPGLGLRLIYFSYDVKMKEKGDIPEGYSVSREKKERFSLILESASTNQTSMYLCASSATGTSGRAAFFGPGTRLTVT.

The chain is built from TRBV6-2 or TRBV6-3 and TRBJ2-1; a weak D match, TRBD2 (6 bases). The CDR3 length is 13 residues. Germline values: CDR1 MNHEY, CDR2 SVGEGT. V lost 6 bases, J lost 5 bases, and 11 bases lay in between. This chain's CDR3 is CASSTGSNNEQFF. CDR3 nucleotides: TGTGCCAGCAGCACCGGGAGCAACAATGAGCAGTTCTTC.

J is TRBJ1-4 and V is TRBV6-1; D ambiguous. V dropped 2 bases and J dropped 5 bases, with 3 bases sitting between them. CDR1 MNHNS and CDR2 SASEGT come from the germline V gene. The CDR3 extends over 12 amino acids. CDR3 DNA: TGTGCCAGCAGTGAAATAAATGAAAAACTGTTTTTT. Translating gives CASSEINEKLFF.

V gene TRBV28 combines with J gene TRBJ2-7; tentatively, D is TRBD1 or TRBD2 (5 bases each). The CDR3 extends over 14 amino acids. Between the trimmed V and J ends, which lost 5 bases and 3 bases, there was a span of 14 bases. In germline, CDR1 is MDHEN, CDR2 SYDVKM. CDR3 region: CASSPRDRVYEQYF. The CDR3, as DNA: TGTGCCAGCAGTCCGAGGGACCGCGTCTACGAGCAGTACTTC.

This rearrangement joins TRBV5-6 to TRBJ1-1, with 9 bases lining up with TRBD1. The J segment lost 2 bases and the V segment lost 4 bases, leaving 9 bases of the junction unmatched. Germline V CDR1 and CDR2: SGHDT, YYEEEE. The CDR3 is made up of 16 amino acids. CDR3 sequence reads: CASSPTYRGRNTEAFF. For the CDR3, the DNA is TGTGCCAGCAGCCCCACCTACAGGGGGCGTAACACTGAAGCTTTCTTT.

J is TRBJ1-1 and V is TRBV14; D perhaps matches TRBD1 (6 bases). This CDR3 spans 16 amino acids. Trimming shortened V by 1 base and J by 3 bases, and 15 bases separated the two germline ends. Germline V gene data show CDR1 as SGHDN and CDR2 as FVKESK. The DNA for the CDR3 is TGTGCCAGCAGCCAAGGCAGGGGCCGAGATGACACTGAAGCTTTCTTT. It translates to CASSQGRGRDDTEAFF.

This clone was detected only once. V is TRBV5-4 and J is TRBJ2-3, with 7 bases aligning to TRBD1. V gave up 4 bases and J gave up 2 bases; unmatched junction bases: 10. This CDR3 has 16 amino acids. Looked up from germline, CDR1 is SGHNT and CDR2 is YYREEE (reference sequence). CDR3 coding DNA: TGTGCCAGCAGCAACCCGAGGACAGGACACACAGATACGCAGTATTTT. It is translated as CASSNPRTGHTDTQYF.

CDR3 in DNA: TGTGCCAGCAGCTTAAAGGCCTCCAATGAGCAGTTCTTC. Its translation: CASSLKASNEQFF. The V call is TRBV7-2, the J call TRBJ2-1; D is ambiguous. CDR1 is SGHTA, CDR2 FQGNSA, per germline. CDR3 length: 13 amino acids. With 2 bases removed from V and 6 bases from J, the gap between germline ends came to 8 bases.

The chain links TRBV19 to TRBJ2-1; 14 positions agree with TRBD2. The CDR3 covers 15 residues. The germline V gene encodes CDR1 LNHDA and CDR2 SQIVND (reference sequence). V gave up 5 bases and J gave up 7 bases; unmatched junction bases: 4. CDR3 DNA: TGTGCCAGTAGTCCCGGACTAGCGGGAGGAAATGAGCAGTTCTTC. Translated: CASSPGLAGGNEQFF.

The chain couples TRBV6-4 to TRBJ2-2, with 11 bases that match TRBD1. CDR1 is MRHNA, CDR2 SNTAGT, per germline. The CDR3 covers 17 residues. After removal of 3 bases from V and 0 bases from J, the junction contained 3 bases not matched to a gene. CDR3 nucleotide sequence: TGTGCCAGCAGTGAATGGGGACAGGGGGCGAACACCGGGGAGCTGTTTTTT. Translated, it gives CASSEWGQGANTGELFF.

This chain links TRBV19 with TRBJ1-1; D uncertain. Germline lookup yields CDR1 LNHDA and CDR2 SQIVND (reference sequence). This CDR3 region has 13 residues. Trimming left V 6 bases short and J 1 base short, with 9 bases between. The CDR3 spells CASSTLRNTEAFF. DNA of the CDR3: TGTGCCAGTAGCACGTTGAGGAACACTGAAGCTTTCTTT.

The chain joins TRBV30 to TRBJ1-5; possibly TRBD1 for D (5 bases). Trimming removed 3 bases from V and 5 bases from J, with 11 bases in between. This CDR3 is built from 13 residues. The germline gives CDR1 GTSNPN, CDR2 SVGIG (reference sequence). Here the CDR3 reads CAWSGRADQPQHF. The DNA of the CDR3 is TGTGCCTGGAGCGGCAGGGCGGATCAGCCCCAGCATTTT.

The V and J genes are TRBV5-1 and TRBJ1-2, with 8 bases that match TRBD1. There are 13 residues in the CDR3. Germline V gene sequence: CDR1 SGHRS, CDR2 YFSETQ. Germline trimming cut 8 bases from V and 5 bases from J; bases unmatched to any gene: 8. Here the CDR3 reads CARDTGGWYGYTF. CDR3 nucleotides: TGCGCCAGGGATACAGGGGGGTGGTATGGCTACACCTTC.